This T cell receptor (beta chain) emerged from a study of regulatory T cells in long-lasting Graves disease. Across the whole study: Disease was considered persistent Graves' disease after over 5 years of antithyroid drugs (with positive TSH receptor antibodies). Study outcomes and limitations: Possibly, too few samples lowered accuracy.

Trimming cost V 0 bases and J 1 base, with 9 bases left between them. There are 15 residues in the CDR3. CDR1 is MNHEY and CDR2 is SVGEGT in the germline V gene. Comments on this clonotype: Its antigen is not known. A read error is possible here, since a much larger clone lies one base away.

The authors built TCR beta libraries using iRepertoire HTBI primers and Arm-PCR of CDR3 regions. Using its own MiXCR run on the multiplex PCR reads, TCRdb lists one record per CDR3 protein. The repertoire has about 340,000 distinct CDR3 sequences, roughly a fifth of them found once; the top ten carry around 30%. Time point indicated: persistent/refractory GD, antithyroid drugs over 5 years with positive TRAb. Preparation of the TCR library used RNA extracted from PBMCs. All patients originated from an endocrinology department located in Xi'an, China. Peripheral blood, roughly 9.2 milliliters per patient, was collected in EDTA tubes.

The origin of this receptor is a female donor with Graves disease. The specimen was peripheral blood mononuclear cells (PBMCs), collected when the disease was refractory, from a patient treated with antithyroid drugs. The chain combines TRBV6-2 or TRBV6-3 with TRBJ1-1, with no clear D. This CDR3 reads CASSYSYGQNTEAFF. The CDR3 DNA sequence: TGTGCCAGCAGTTACTCGTACGGGCAGAACACTGAAGCTTTCTTT.